Listed below are T cell receptor beta chains from one sample, sequenced in a study of blood T cell repertoires in COVID-19. Profiling relied on immunoSEQ multiplex PCR, and the TCRdb table lists in-frame clones only, not all of them. This table holds 88,000 or so clones, around 86% found once. The sequencing sample was made of peripheral blood. Receptors originate from a man aged 55 to 70 with acute or convalescent COVID-19. The CDR3 runs from the conserved cysteine through the conserved F or W. The D gene is left open where the match is weak. Only some rows state a clone size, as once, few, many or a class for expanded clones.

v_gene	d_gene	j_gene	abundance	CDR3nt	CDR3aa
TRBV7-2	TRBD1	TRBJ1-1	-	TGTGCCAGCAGCTACCGGGACAGGGGTGTTTCTGAAGCTTTCTTT	CASSYRDRGVSEAFF
TRBV15	-	TRBJ2-3	-	TGTGCCACCAGCAGAGACCGGAGCTCTCGCACAGATACGCAGTATTTT	CATSRDRSSRTDTQYF
TRBV9	TRBD2	TRBJ2-7	-	TGTGCCAGCAGCGTGGGGGGGAGCTCCTACGAGCAGTACTTC	CASSVGGSSYEQYF
TRBV9	TRBD2	TRBJ2-1	-	TGTGCCAGCAGCGTAGGTACTCCTTGGACTAGCGGCGCCTACAATGAGCAGTTCTTC	CASSVGTPWTSGAYNEQFF
TRBV5-6	TRBD1	TRBJ1-1	once	TGTGCCAGCACCCGAACAGGGGCGGCTTTCTTT	CASTRTGAAFF
TRBV5-1	TRBD1	TRBJ2-3	-	TGCGCCAGCAGCGCAGGACAGGTCACAGATACGCAGTATTTT	CASSAGQVTDTQYF
TRBV11-2	TRBD1	TRBJ1-2	-	TGTGCCAGCAGCCGTAGAGGGAGGACAGGGAACGGCTACACCTTC	CASSRRGRTGNGYTF
TRBV11-2	-	TRBJ1-5	once	TGTGCCAGCAGCCCCCCCCTAGTTGTCTTAGGGGATTCTCAGCCCCAGCATTTT	CASSPPLVVLGDSQPQHF
TRBV7-3	TRBD1	TRBJ2-1	-	TGTGCCAGCAGCTCAGATACAGGGGTGAATGAGCAGTTCTTC	CASSSDTGVNEQFF
TRBV18	-	TRBJ2-3	-	TGTGCCAGCTCACCCGACACGGTCAGCACAGATACGCAGTATTTT	CASSPDTVSTDTQYF
TRBV5-1	-	TRBJ1-1	-	TGCGCCAGCAGCTTGCAGGGTATGAACACTGAAGCTTTCTTT	CASSLQGMNTEAFF
TRBV19	TRBD2	TRBJ2-1	-	TGTGCCAGTAGTAACTCCGGGACTAGCAACAATGAGCAGTTCTTC	CASSNSGTSNNEQFF
TRBV7-6	TRBD2	TRBJ2-5	-	TGTGCCAGCAGCTTAGTCGCTAGCGGGGGGGCCTGGGAGACCCAGTACTTC	CASSLVASGGAWETQYF
TRBV15	TRBD1	TRBJ2-3	-	TGTGCCACCAGCAGAGATATTGGGACAGAGGGCACAGATACGCAGTATTTT	CATSRDIGTEGTDTQYF
TRBV19	TRBD2	TRBJ2-1	-	TGTGCCAGTAGTATAATCTGGAGGACTAGCGGGGGGTCTCTTGAGCAGTTCTTC	CASSIIWRTSGGSLEQFF
TRBV11-3	-	TRBJ1-1	-	TGTGCCAGCAGCCCCAGGGCCGGCACTGAAGCTTTCTTT	CASSPRAGTEAFF
TRBV28	TRBD1	TRBJ1-1	-	TGTGCCAGCAGTCAAGGACAGGGTTATGCTTTCTTT	CASSQGQGYAFF
TRBV21-1	-	TRBJ2-5	once	TGTGCCAGCAGCAAAGGACAGGGTCGGGAGACCCAGTACTTC	CASSKGQGRETQYF
TRBV4-3	-	TRBJ1-1	once	TGCGCCAGCAGCCAAGATTTTCAGGGGATGAACACTGAAGCTTTCTTT	CASSQDFQGMNTEAFF
TRBV7-2	TRBD2	TRBJ2-1	-	TGTGCCAGCAAGGCGGGGGGGCGTTTACAGCATGAGCAGTTCTTC	CASKAGGRLQHEQFF
TRBV6-5	-	TRBJ1-1	-	TGTGCCAGCAGGGGAACCGGGACAAACACTGAAGCTTTCTTT	CASRGTGTNTEAFF
TRBV11-2	TRBD1	TRBJ2-7	-	TGTGCCAGCAGCTCACCGTACGGGACAGCCCCATGGAGAGAGCAGTACTTC	CASSSPYGTAPWREQYF
TRBV11-2	TRBD1	TRBJ2-7	-	TGTGCCAGCAGCTTAGATCCGGGACAGGACTACGAGCAGTACTTC	CASSLDPGQDYEQYF
TRBV12-3/TRBV12-4	-	TRBJ1-1	-	TGTGCCAGCAGCCCCCAGATGAACACTGAAGCTTTCTTT	CASSPQMNTEAFF
TRBV4-3	TRBD1	TRBJ2-1	-	TGCGCCAGCAGCCTTCGGACAGGAGATCACAATGAGCAGTTCTTC	CASSLRTGDHNEQFF
TRBV3-1/TRBV3-2	TRBD2	TRBJ2-7	-	TGTGCCAGCAGCCGGGTTAGCGGGGGCTCCGAGCAGTACTTC	CASSRVSGGSEQYF
TRBV18	-	TRBJ2-5	once	TGTGCCAGCTCACCACCGTCTATCCAAGAGACCCAGTACTTC	CASSPPSIQETQYF
TRBV4-1	-	TRBJ1-4	-	TGCGCCAGCAGCCAACCACCCCAGGGGTACGAAAAACTGTTTTTT	CASSQPPQGYEKLFF
TRBV7-2	-	TRBJ1-4	-	TGTGCCAGCAGCACTGACAGGAGAACTAATGAAAAACTGTTTTTT	CASSTDRRTNEKLFF
TRBV19	-	TRBJ1-5	-	TGTGCCAGTAGTCCCCGTCGGGGGGATCGCAATCAGCCCCAGCATTTT	CASSPRRGDRNQPQHF
TRBV7-2	TRBD2	TRBJ2-1	-	TGTGCCAGCAGCTTAGATAGCGGGGGATCTAATGAGCAGTTCTTC	CASSLDSGGSNEQFF
TRBV12-3/TRBV12-4	-	TRBJ2-7	-	TGTGCCAGCAGTTTACAGAATTACGAGCAGTACTTC	CASSLQNYEQYF
TRBV5-4	TRBD1	TRBJ1-1	-	TGTGCCAGCAGCTTGCCGACAGGGCTCACTGAAGCTTTCTTT	CASSLPTGLTEAFF
TRBV19	-	TRBJ1-2	-	TGTGCCAGTACCACCGTTGGTCGGGGGGCGTATGGCTACACCTTC	CASTTVGRGAYGYTF
TRBV10-3	TRBD2	TRBJ2-3	-	TGTGCCATCAGGGCCTCAGCGGGAACCCTCTCCTCGCAGTATTTT	CAIRASAGTLSSQYF
TRBV27	-	TRBJ1-1	-	TGTGCCAGCAGTTTGTTGGGGCTAGGCACTGAAGCTTTCTTT	CASSLLGLGTEAFF
TRBV7-3	-	TRBJ2-7	-	TGTGCCAGCAGCCAGACTCCCTCAGGGTTGAGCGAGCAGTACTTC	CASSQTPSGLSEQYF